Shown below are 20 T cell receptor beta chains from a single sample sequenced in a study of early T cells in non-severe SARS-CoV-2 infection. TCRdb passed the 5' RACE reads through MiXCR, listing each CDR3 protein once. The profile shows around 80,000 distinct CDR3 sequences, about 13% of them singletons. Input material: whole blood. All receptors derive from an adult who was a healthcare worker with PCR-confirmed SARS-CoV-2 infection or an uninfected control (not recorded which).

The V gene is TRBV11-1, the J gene TRBJ1-1; D unclear. The V gene lost 1 base and the J gene lost 3 bases, with 9 bases spanning the gap. This CDR3 comprises 14 residues. Germline values: CDR1 SGHAT, CDR2 FQDESV (reference sequence). CDR3 sequence: CASSLVRRDTEAFF. CDR3 bases: TGTGCCAGCAGCTTAGTAAGGCGGGACACTGAAGCTTTCTTT.

The V gene is TRBV6-5, the J gene TRBJ2-7; D gene uncertain. The CDR3 has 15 amino acids. Germline V CDR1 and CDR2: MNHEY, SVGAGI. Trimming left V 3 bases short and J 0 bases short, with 12 bases between. CDR3 region: CASSYKGLLSYEQYF. CDR3 in DNA: TGTGCCAGCAGTTATAAAGGCCTTCTCTCCTACGAGCAGTACTTC.

This clonotype has more than one count but fewer than ten. This chain uses TRBV3-1 with TRBJ2-5; D is unclear. The CDR3 runs to 14 residues. Germline V gene sequence: CDR1 LGHDT, CDR2 YNNKEL (reference sequence). Trimming cost V 3 bases and J 1 base, with 9 bases left between them. CDR3 sequence (DNA): TGTGCCAGCAGCCACCAAGGAAGCCAAGAGACCCAGTACTTC. It yields the protein CASSHQGSQETQYF.

The rearrangement links TRBV10-3 to TRBJ1-1; the match to TRBD1 covers 7 bases. This CDR3 contains 18 residues. The germline CDR1 and CDR2 sequences are ENHRY and SYGVKD. V was pared by 6 bases and J by 4 bases, with 20 bases of the junction left unmatched. In nucleotides, the CDR3 is TGTGCCATCAGGGATTCGGGCAGGGGGAACGTAGCAATCACTGAAGCTTTCTTT. As protein: CAIRDSGRGNVAITEAFF.

This clonotype occurred many times. This chain uses TRBV6-1 with TRBJ1-1; 7 nucleotides match TRBD1. V shed 7 bases and J 13 bases; nucleotides not matched to a gene: 9. Germline values: CDR1 MNHNS, CDR2 SASEGT. The CDR3 spans 11 residues. CDR3 protein: CASTYQGVVFF. In nucleotides, the CDR3 is TGTGCCAGCACCTACCAGGGGGTGGTTTTCTTT.

The chain recombines TRBV7-2 with TRBJ2-1; TRBD1 is a possible D gene (6 bases). This CDR3 has 15 residues. V lost 1 base and J lost 9, with 16 bases in between. Germline V gene sequence: CDR1 SGHTA, CDR2 FQGNSA. CDR3 amino acids: CASSLGRDGRGEQFF. The CDR3 DNA follows: TGTGCCAGCAGCTTAGGCCGGGACGGCAGGGGTGAGCAGTTCTTC.

This clonotype showed up just a few times. J is TRBJ2-7 and V is TRBV4-1; 7 bases agree with TRBD1. This CDR3 is built from 15 residues. Germline CDR1 and CDR2: MGHRA and YSYEKL. V shed 3 bases, J shed 2 bases, and the junction held 7 bases outside the gene matches. CDR3 DNA sequence: TGCGCCAGCAGCCACCCCGGGACAGCAACCTACGAGCAGTACTTC. Encoded protein: CASSHPGTATYEQYF.

This clonotype was detected a few times. This sequence joins TRBV6-5 and TRBJ2-2; 8 bases match TRBD2. Germline lookup yields CDR1 MNHEY and CDR2 SVGAGI. J gave up 3 bases and V 5 bases, and 5 bases lay outside the gene matches. The CDR3 has 15 residues. The CDR3 DNA follows: TGTGCCAGCAGTCCCGGGACTAGATACACCGGGGAGCTGTTTTTT. This codes for CASSPGTRYTGELFF.

This clonotype showed up just a few times. This chain joins TRBV13 and TRBJ2-1; D is possibly TRBD1 (6 bases). The V end lost 1 base, the J end lost 6 bases, and 10 bases lay between the germline ends. Germline lookup yields CDR1 PRHDT and CDR2 FYEKMQ (reference sequence). CDR3 length equals 14 residues. The CDR3 here is CASSLDSRGNEQFF. The CDR3, as DNA: TGTGCCAGCAGCTTAGATTCCAGGGGCAATGAGCAGTTCTTC.

Only a few counts were recorded for this clonotype. The chain links TRBV30 to TRBJ1-1; 10 nucleotides agree with TRBD1. Unmatched junction bases numbered 3, after V lost 5 bases and J lost 3 bases. Germline V CDR1 and CDR2: GTSNPN, SVGIG (reference sequence). The CDR3 totals 13 residues. In DNA form, the CDR3 reads TGTGCCTGGCAGGACAGGGGGGACACTGAAGCTTTCTTT. Its protein product is CAWQDRGDTEAFF.

This clonotype came up a few times. The chain employs TRBV19 and TRBJ1-1, with 9 nucleotides matching TRBD1. This CDR3 is 15 amino acids long. Germline V gene sequence: CDR1 LNHDA, CDR2 SQIVND (reference sequence). Losses at the gene ends were 4 bases for V and 1 base for J; bases not matched to a gene: 4. This CDR3 is CASSSLTGGNTEAFF. The CDR3 region has the DNA TGTGCCAGTAGTAGTCTGACAGGGGGGAACACTGAAGCTTTCTTT. The complete variable domain, with remaining parts taken from reference TRBV19 and TRBJ1-1, reads DGGITQSPKYLFRKEGQNVTLSCEQNLNHDAMYWYRQDPGQGLRLIYYSQIVNDFQKGDIAEGYSVSREKKESFPLTVTSAQKNPTAFYLCASSSLTGGNTEAFFGQGTRLTVV.

The chain joins TRBV6-5 to TRBJ1-6; D possibly corresponds to TRBD1 (5 bases). Trimming stripped 6 bases from V and 9 bases from J, with 12 bases between. Per the germline V gene, CDR1 is MNHEY and CDR2 is SVGAGI. The CDR3 has 13 amino acids. The CDR3 DNA is TGTGCCAGCAGCCCGGGACCGGGTTCACCCCTCCACTTT. Amino acids: CASSPGPGSPLHF.

This clonotype occurred a few times. The CDR3 nucleotides are TGTGCCAGCAGCTTAGATCACTACTCTGGGGCCAACGTCCTGACTTTC. Protein product: CASSLDHYSGANVLTF. The V and J genes are TRBV11-2 and TRBJ2-6, with D uncertain. Germline V gene lookup returns CDR1 SGHAT and CDR2 FQNNGV. The V gene lost 0 bases and the J gene lost 0 bases, with 6 bases spanning the gap. The CDR3 loop spans 16 amino acids. Complete variable domain (other parts from reference TRBV11-2 and TRBJ2-6): EAGVAQSPRYKIIEKRQSVAFWCNPISGHATLYWYQQILGQGPKLLIQFQNNGVVDDSQLPKDRFSAERLKGVDSTLKIQPAKLEDSAVYLCASSLDHYSGANVLTFGAGSRLTVL.

The gene calls are TRBV20-1 and TRBJ2-7; tentative D call: TRBD2 (6 bases). This CDR3 has 12 residues. The V and J ends lost 6 bases and 5 bases respectively, with 14 bases between them. Germline V CDR1 and CDR2: DFQATT, SNEGSKA (reference sequence). CDR3 in DNA: TGCAGTGCAGGACGGAGGGCCGACGAGCAGTACTTC. Protein: CSAGRRADEQYF.

The table lists this clonotype with a few counts. The chain joins TRBV21-1 to TRBJ1-1; the table's D call, TRBD1, was not checked against the DNA. TRBV21-1 is noted as a pseudogene. This CDR3 contains 15 residues. CDR3 protein: CASSGPYRERTEAFF. As DNA, the CDR3 is TGTGCCAGCAGCGGGCCGTACAGGGAGAGGACTGAAGCTTTCTTT.

This clonotype was detected many times. The rearrangement links TRBV12-5 to TRBJ1-2, with a weak D call TRBD1 (6 bases). V lost 0 bases and J lost 3, with 14 bases in between. CDR3 length: 16 amino acids. Germline loops: CDR1 LGHNT, CDR2 FRNRAP. The CDR3 DNA sequence: TGTGCTAGTGGTTTGGTTGTTGGACAGACTTACTATGGCTACACCTTC. It translates to CASGLVVGQTYYGYTF.

This clonotype was counted many times. The chain employs TRBV25-1 and TRBJ2-5; 8 nucleotides align to TRBD2. Germline V lookup: CDR1 MGHDK, CDR2 SYGVNS. Trimming removed 3 bases from V and 6 bases from J; junction bases left unmatched: 9. The CDR3 consists of 15 residues. The CDR3 sequence: CASSEVRAGAQTQYF. CDR3 nucleotides: TGTGCCAGCAGTGAGGTCCGAGCGGGAGCTCAGACCCAGTACTTC.

In its sample, this clonotype was seen many times. The chain joins TRBV6-5 to TRBJ1-1; no clear D gene. V was pared by 2 bases and J by 1 base, with 17 bases between. The length of the CDR3 is 17 residues. The germline V gene encodes CDR1 MNHEY and CDR2 SVGAGI. The CDR3 coding sequence is TGTGCCAGCAGTTACGGCGGGTGGGCAGGCGGGAACACTGAAGCTTTCTTT. Amino acids: CASSYGGWAGGNTEAFF.

This clonotype has at least ten counts. The gene calls are TRBV29-1 and TRBJ2-7; D may be TRBD1 (6 bases). In germline, CDR1 is SQVTM, CDR2 ANQGSEA. This CDR3 has 17 residues. V lost 1 base to trimming and J lost 0 bases, with 19 bases between them. The CDR3 DNA reads as TGCAGCGTTGAAGGACTCCCAGGACAGCCTCCCTCCTACGAGCAGTACTTC. Translation: CSVEGLPGQPPSYEQYF.

The chain couples TRBV19 to TRBJ1-4, with a weak D call TRBD1 (5 bases). Trimming left V 3 bases short and J 0 bases short, with 20 bases between. This CDR3 is 19 amino acids long. Germline V lookup: CDR1 LNHDA, CDR2 SQIVND (reference sequence). For the CDR3, the DNA is TGTGCCAGTAGTATCCTAATGGGACCGACCCCGCCAACTAATGAAAAACTGTTTTTT. Translation: CASSILMGPTPPTNEKLFF.